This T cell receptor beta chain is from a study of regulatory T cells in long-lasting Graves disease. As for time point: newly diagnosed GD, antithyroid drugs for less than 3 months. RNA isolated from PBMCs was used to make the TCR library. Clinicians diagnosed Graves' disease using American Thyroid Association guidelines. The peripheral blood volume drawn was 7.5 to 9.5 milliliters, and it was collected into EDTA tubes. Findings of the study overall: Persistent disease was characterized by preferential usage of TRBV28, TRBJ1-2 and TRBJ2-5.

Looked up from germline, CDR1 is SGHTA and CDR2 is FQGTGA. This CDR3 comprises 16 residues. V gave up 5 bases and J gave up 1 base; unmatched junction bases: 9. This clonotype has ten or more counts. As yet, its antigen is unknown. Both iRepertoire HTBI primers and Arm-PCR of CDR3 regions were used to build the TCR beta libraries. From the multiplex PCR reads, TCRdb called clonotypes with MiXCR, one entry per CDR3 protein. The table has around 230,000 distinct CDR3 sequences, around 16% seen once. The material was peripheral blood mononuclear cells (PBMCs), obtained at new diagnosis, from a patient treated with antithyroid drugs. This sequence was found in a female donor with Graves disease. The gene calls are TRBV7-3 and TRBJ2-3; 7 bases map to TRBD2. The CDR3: CASSPRLALGTDTQYF. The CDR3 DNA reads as TGTGCCAGCAGCCCAAGACTAGCCCTCGGCACAGATACGCAGTATTTT.